A few counts support the clone carrying this TCR beta chain. Its antigen is not identified. Within the library, unique molecular identifiers were attached to each individual cDNA molecule. TCRdb itself ran the RACE reads through MiXCR, one entry per CDR3 protein. The repertoire holds about 130,000 distinct CDR3 sequences, with approximately 9.5% as singletons. The data were taken from a study of human T cells and chemical hapten exposure. The wider study: Minor volume differences among pooled libraries chiefly drove per-sample TCR yield variation.

Time point of the sample: healthy volunteer bleed at 2 weeks. Unseparated into fractions, whole blood served as the source from which total RNA was extracted. Study results and limitations: Those TCRs sitting above 1 in 1000 frequency stayed the same with DPC sensitization.

Germline-derived CDR1 and CDR2 are DFQATT and SNEGSKA (reference sequence). There are 15 residues in the CDR3. Trimming removed 2 bases at V and 3 bases at J, with 13 bases between. The sequenced sample was whole blood. The TCR sequence derives from a male donor in good health. Some clones in this sample may be carry-over from other donors' samples. The rearrangement uses TRBV20-1 and TRBJ2-2; D unresolved. Written as DNA, the CDR3 is TGCAGTGCTAGACACCCCCAGGCAGACACCGGGGAGCTGTTTTTT. It translates to CSARHPQADTGELFF.